This T cell receptor (beta chain) originates from a study of blood T cell repertoires in COVID-19 (dated by TCRdb to the early 2020s). About the study as a whole: Samples from collaborators originated in the United States, Italy and Spain and spanned both the acute and convalescent phases of COVID-19. Sample metadata almost always included a de-identified subject ID, COVID-19 status, age in years and sex. The material from the prospective study consisted of cDNA or gDNA derived from T cells, B-cell-depleted T cells, or PBMCs. A freely available public database, intended as a resource for researchers studying the immune response to SARS-CoV-2, is where the repertoires were released. The samples were drawn from two sources: the first 160 participants of the ongoing ImmuneRACE study, and 950 to 1,500 subjects contributed by 6 global collaborators. The dataset comprised deeply sampled blood TCRbeta repertoires from subjects exposed to, actively infected with, or recovered from COVID-19. Where HLA class I and class II types were available, the types were taken from metadata supplied by the sample provider, not from assay-based typing. Study-wide findings and limitations: How much clinical and demographic metadata was included differed by source and by participant, and the metadata was provided uncurated.

TCRbeta CDR3 regions were amplified from genomic DNA by means of the immunoSEQ Assay, a bias-controlled multiplex PCR. Regarding the original processing steps: Nucleated cell counts per sample were estimated from amplification of reference gene primers within the assay. To quantify the absolute abundance of each unique TCRbeta CDR3 rearrangement, sequence reads were collapsed and filtered. Productive Simpson clonality was computed per sample as the square root of Simpson's diversity index over productive rearrangements. The clones in this table, taken by TCRdb from immuneACCESS, are in-frame only. Not every clone is retained; where verified, under half of the shortfall comes from an unresolved V gene, and the cause of the rest is unknown. That table is the source of V, J and clone size, and D and trimming were worked out from the DNA. The sample table holds some 81,000 clones, of which about 92% were seen once. The biggest ten clones account for more than 0.85% of the sample.

Concerning this clone itself: Its antigen is still unknown. Per-base qualities were not stored, and no clone one base away is much larger.

The CDR3 measures 16 amino acids from cysteine to phenylalanine. Kept here is only the CDR3 DNA, which spans 48 bases and is read in frame from base 1. V drops 1 base and J drops 2 bases, leaving 12 bases in between. The germline V gene encodes CDR1 SGHVS and CDR2 FQNEAQ. Whole blood was collected in K2EDTA tubes by collaborating institutions according to the institutions' own protocols. For TCRbeta analysis, collaborators shipped samples as frozen whole blood, isolated PBMCs, or DNA extracted from either of those sample types. The chain uses TRBV7-8 and TRBJ1-5, with the identity of the D gene unclear. This sequence was found in a woman in her fifties or sixties in a cohort sampled during active COVID-19. Sequenced input: peripheral blood. The DNA is as follows: TGTGCCAGCAGCTTAGGTTTGCGGGGAGGCAATCAGCCCCAGCATTTT. Translation gives CASSLGLRGGNQPQHF.